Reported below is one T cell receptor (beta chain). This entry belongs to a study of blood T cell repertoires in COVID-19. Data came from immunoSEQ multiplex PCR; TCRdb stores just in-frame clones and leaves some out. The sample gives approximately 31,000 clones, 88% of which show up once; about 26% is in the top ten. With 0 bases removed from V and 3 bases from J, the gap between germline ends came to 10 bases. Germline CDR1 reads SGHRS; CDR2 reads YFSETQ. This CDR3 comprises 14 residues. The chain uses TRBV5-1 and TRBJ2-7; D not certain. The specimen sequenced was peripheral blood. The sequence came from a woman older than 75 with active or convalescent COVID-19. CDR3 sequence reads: CASSLERPGYEQYF. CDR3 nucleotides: TGCGCCAGCAGCTTGGAGAGGCCGGGCTACGAGCAGTACTTC.